This is a list of T cell receptor beta chains from one sample in a study of glioma-infiltrating T cells. TCRdb independently ran MiXCR on the multiplex PCR reads; one entry per CDR3 protein. The table has about 400,000 distinct CDR3 sequences, about 40% seen once; the top ten hold 12%. The sample comprised glioma tissue, nonneoplastic brain tissue, or PBMCs (not recorded which). The receptors stem from a human donor with low-grade glioma or glioblastoma, undergoing nonglioma brain surgery, or in good health (not recorded which). Both conserved end residues are part of each CDR3. D genes are given only for firm matches. Clone size, where shown, is once, few, many, or a class for clones that have expanded.

TRBV20-1	TRBD2	few	TRBJ2-2	CSAGGGSGVTGELFF	TGCAGTGCCGGAGGGGGTAGCGGGGTCACCGGGGAGCTGTTTTTT
TRBV7-9	NA	few	TRBJ1-2	CASSLGVRNYGYTF	TGTGCCAGCAGCTTAGGGGTCAGAAACTATGGCTACACCTTC
TRBV28	NA	NA	TRBJ2-7	CASSFGTGRQQYF	TGTGCCAGCAGTTTTGGGACTGGCCGCCAGCAGTACTTC
TRBV27	TRBD1	many	TRBJ2-3	CASSLGQWLPDTQYF	TGTGCCAGCAGCCTGGGACAGTGGTTGCCAGATACGCAGTATTTT
TRBV5-1	TRBD1	NA	TRBJ2-3	CASSLGLRGRLSTDTQCF	TGCGCCAGCAGCTTGGGCCTCAGGGGGCGACTTAGCACAGATACGCAGTGTTTT
TRBV20-1	NA	few	TRBJ2-7	CSARQGQNLLQYF	TGCAGTGCTAGACAGGGTCAGAACCTCTTGCAGTACTTC
TRBV20-1	TRBD1	once	TRBJ2-7	CSARDLTGANEQYF	TGCAGTGCTAGAGATCTCACAGGGGCCAACGAGCAGTACTTC
TRBV19	NA	few	TRBJ1-5	CASSGRGGATGNQPQHF	TGTGCCAGTAGTGGCAGGGGAGGGGCGACGGGCAATCAGCCCCAGCATTTT
TRBV7-6	NA	few	TRBJ2-3	CASSLGHNTDTQYF	TGTGCCAGCAGCTTAGGTCACAACACAGATACGCAGTATTTT
TRBV6-1	NA	NA	TRBJ2-5	CASSPVEGETKYF	TGTGCCAGCAGCCCGGTTGAAGGAGAGACCAAGTACTTC
TRBV7-9	NA	NA	TRBJ2-2	CASSFGGLFF	TGTGCCAGCAGCTTCGGGGGGCTGTTTTTT
TRBV20-1	TRBD2	few	TRBJ2-1	CSSGKSFGYNEQFF	TGCAGTAGCGGGAAGAGTTTTGGGTACAATGAGCAGTTCTTC
TRBV7-2	TRBD2	few	TRBJ2-3	CASSQVAGGWADTQYF	TGTGCCAGCAGCCAAGTAGCGGGAGGGTGGGCAGATACGCAGTATTTT
TRBV24-1	TRBD2	few	TRBJ2-1	CATSETSGNEQFF	TGTGCCACCAGTGAGACTAGCGGGAACGAGCAGTTCTTC
TRBV19	NA	NA	TRBJ1-1	CASSQTPMNTEGFF	TGTGCCAGTAGCCAGACGCCTATGAACACTGAAGGTTTCTTT
TRBV7-2	NA	once	TRBJ2-1	CASSLGNGQGIYNEQFF	TGTGCCAGCAGCTTGGGGAATGGGCAGGGAATTTACAATGAGCAGTTCTTC
TRBV5-1	TRBD2	NA	TRBJ2-1	CASSAFSGRAVGSYNEQFF	TGCGCCAGCAGCGCGTTTAGCGGGAGGGCCGTAGGATCCTACAATGAGCAGTTCTTC
TRBV12-3/TRBV12-4	TRBD1	NA	TRBJ2-7	CASSGAGTVYSYEQYF	TGTGCCAGCAGTGGGGCCGGGACAGTCTATAGCTACGAGCAGTACTTC
TRBV27	NA	many	TRBJ1-3	CASSLSRAGNTIYF	TGTGCCAGCAGTTTATCCAGGGCTGGAAACACCATATATTTT
TRBV7-9	NA	NA	TRBJ2-5	CASSLVLFEYLILQETQYF	TGTGCCAGCAGCTTAGTATTATTTGAGTATTTGATTCTACAAGAGACCCAGTACTTC
TRBV20-1	TRBD2	few	TRBJ2-7	CSAKPRTSGSYEQYF	TGCAGTGCTAAACCTAGGACTAGCGGGAGTTACGAGCAGTACTTC
TRBV2	TRBD1	NA	TRBJ1-2	CASNRQGLGYGYTF	TGTGCCAGCAATAGACAGGGTCTGGGGTATGGCTACACCTTC
TRBV6-1	NA	few	TRBJ2-7	CASNGPGYEQYF	TGTGCCAGTAACGGTCCGGGCTACGAGCAGTACTTC
TRBV7-2	NA	NA	TRBJ2-3	CASSLEGSSTDTQYF	TGTGCCAGCAGCTTGGAGGGGTCAAGTACAGATACGCAGTATTTT
TRBV6-1	NA	many	TRBJ1-5	CASSRGMGQPQHF	TGTGCCAGCAGTCGGGGGATGGGTCAGCCCCAGCATTTT
TRBV18	NA	NA	TRBJ1-3	CASSSTVDSGSTIYF	TGTGCCAGCTCATCGACAGTGGACTCTGGAAGCACCATATATTTT
TRBV12-5	TRBD1	few	TRBJ2-3	CASGPGQGFTDTQYF	TGTGCTAGTGGACCCGGACAGGGATTCACAGATACGCAGTATTTT
TRBV19	NA	NA	TRBJ2-5	CASGNRLQETQYF	TGTGCCAGTGGTAACCGGCTCCAAGAGACCCAGTACTTC
TRBV20-1	NA	many	TRBJ2-7	CSATDKGDYEQYF	TGCAGTGCTACAGACAAGGGGGACTACGAGCAGTACTTC
TRBV20-1	NA	few	TRBJ1-2	CSAAFTGGGGYTF	TGCAGTGCTGCCTTCACCGGTGGAGGTGGCTACACCTTC
TRBV6-2/TRBV6-3	NA	many	TRBJ2-7	CASSPGQFFEQYF	TGTGCCAGCAGTCCAGGACAGTTCTTCGAGCAGTACTTC
TRBV4-3	TRBD1	few	TRBJ2-1	CASSQRADRDKNNEQFF	TGCGCCAGCAGCCAGAGGGCCGACAGGGACAAGAACAATGAGCAGTTCTTC
TRBV20-1	TRBD1	NA	TRBJ1-6	CSARVGRGYPGSPLHF	TGCAGTGCTAGAGTAGGCAGGGGGTATCCGGGTTCACCCCTCCACTTT
TRBV28	NA	few	TRBJ2-7	CASSSPGMISYEQYF	TGTGCCAGCAGTTCCCCGGGGATGATCTCCTACGAGCAGTACTTC
TRBV15	NA	many	TRBJ1-5	CATSRDQPQHF	TGTGCCACCAGCAGAGATCAGCCCCAGCATTTT
TRBV20-1	TRBD2	NA	TRBJ2-1	CSAGTTTYGGAYNEQFF	TGCAGTGCTGGGACTACGACTTACGGGGGAGCCTATAATGAGCAGTTCTTC
TRBV4-2	NA	NA	TRBJ1-2	CASGQDIVGGYTF	TGTGCCAGCGGCCAGGATATCGTGGGTGGCTACACCTTC
TRBV27	TRBD2	many	TRBJ2-3	CASSSTSAEDTQYF	TGTGCCAGCAGTTCGACTAGCGCTGAGGATACGCAGTATTTT
TRBV2	NA	NA	TRBJ2-7	CASSDRGRATVPYEQYF	TGTGCCAGCAGTGATCGGGGTAGAGCCACTGTTCCCTACGAGCAGTACTTC
TRBV28	TRBD1	few	TRBJ2-7	CASSRTGRAYEQYF	TGTGCCAGCAGCCGGACAGGGCGGGCCTACGAGCAGTACTTC
TRBV15	NA	NA	TRBJ1-4	CATSNNEKLFF	TGTGCCACCAGCAATAATGAAAAACTGTTTTTT
TRBV19	NA	NA	TRBJ2-5	CASSPRGDQETQYF	TGTGCCAGTAGTCCTAGGGGAGACCAAGAGACCCAGTACTTC
TRBV28	NA	few	TRBJ1-1	CASKLKDTEAFF	TGTGCCAGCAAATTGAAAGACACTGAAGCTTTCTTT
TRBV4-3	NA	NA	TRBJ1-4	CASSQPLWTSEKLFF	TGCGCCAGCAGCCAACCTCTTTGGACCTCTGAAAAACTGTTTTTT
TRBV6-2/TRBV6-3	NA	many	TRBJ1-2	CASTDSFYYGYTF	TGTGCCAGTACGGACAGTTTCTACTATGGCTACACCTTC
TRBV7-2	NA	once	TRBJ2-5	CARSLGLYETQCF	TGTGCCAGAAGCTTAGGTTTATACGAGACCCAGTGCTTC
TRBV28	NA	NA	TRBJ2-5	CASSPGTRRYQTQYF	TGTGCCAGCAGCCCCGGGACCCGCAGGTATCAGACCCAGTACTTC
TRBV27	TRBD2	few	TRBJ2-1	CASRAGGLGIHEQFF	TGTGCCAGCAGGGCTGGGGGACTAGGTATCCATGAGCAGTTCTTC
TRBV10-3	NA	NA	TRBJ1-2	CAITNGGVRDYGYTF	TGTGCCATCACTAATGGAGGAGTGCGCGACTATGGCTACACCTTC
TRBV24-1	TRBD1	NA	TRBJ2-2	CATQGAAGELFF	TGTGCCACTCAGGGGGCAGCCGGGGAGCTGTTTTTT
TRBV19	NA	NA	TRBJ2-3	CASSRVGSTDTQYF	TGTGCCAGTAGCCGAGTGGGTAGCACAGATACGCAGTATTTT
TRBV10-3	NA	many	TRBJ2-3	CAISERLAGSTDTQYF	TGTGCCATCAGTGAGCGGCTAGCTGGGAGCACAGATACGCAGTATTTT
TRBV28	NA	once	TRBJ2-3	CASTPVLGTDTQYF	TGTGCCAGCACCCCGGTTCTGGGCACAGATACGCAGTATTTT
TRBV6-1	NA	NA	TRBJ2-7	CASRRLDDTHEQYF	TGTGCCAGCAGACGCCTAGACGATACCCACGAGCAGTACTTC
TRBV27	NA	NA	TRBJ1-5	CASSTGKGEMTQHF	TGTGCCAGCAGTACGGGGAAGGGGGAGATGACCCAGCATTTT